This T cell receptor (beta chain) was documented in a study of control samples from healthy donors and cancer patients. The CDR3 spans 16 residues. Trimming stripped 0 bases from V and 6 bases from J, with 17 bases between. Germline lookup yields CDR1 SGHRS and CDR2 YFSETQ. Assay used: immunoSEQ multiplex PCR; TCRdb lists only in-frame clones, some missing. The sample has 30,000 to 35,000 clones; approximately 86% are singletons. Sequencing input: PBMCs. This sequence originates from a middle-aged woman with lung cancer. The J gene is TRBJ2-3, the V gene TRBV5-1; the D gene is possibly TRBD1 (5 bases). In DNA, the CDR3 is TGCGCCAGCAGCTTGGGTTTGAACACTGGGGCGGATACGCAGTATTTT. Translation: CASSLGLNTGADTQYF. Variable domain in full (rest from reference TRBV5-1 and TRBJ2-3): KAGVTQTPRYLIKTRGQQVTLSCSPISGHRSVSWYQQTPGQGLQFLFEYFSETQRNKGNFPGRFSGRQFSNSRSEMNVSTLELGDSALYLCASSLGLNTGADTQYFGPGTRLTVL.